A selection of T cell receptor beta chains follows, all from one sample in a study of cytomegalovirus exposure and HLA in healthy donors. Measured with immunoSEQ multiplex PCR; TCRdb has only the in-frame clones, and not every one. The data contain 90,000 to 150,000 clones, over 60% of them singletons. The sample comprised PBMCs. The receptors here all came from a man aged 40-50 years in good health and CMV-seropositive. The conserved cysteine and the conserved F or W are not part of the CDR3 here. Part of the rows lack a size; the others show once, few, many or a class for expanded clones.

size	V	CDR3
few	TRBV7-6	ASSLQGTYNSPLH
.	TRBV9	ASSVTSGTDTQY
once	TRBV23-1	ASSQYRRQGGTGELF
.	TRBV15	ATSVRKTGSEQY
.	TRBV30	AWRGQGAGTGELF
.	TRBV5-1	ASSLGQANTEAF
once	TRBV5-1	ASRLSPTGGFGANVLT
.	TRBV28	ASSLPGSYEQY
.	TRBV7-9	ASSLARDSSEF
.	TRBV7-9	ASRKGTGNEKLF
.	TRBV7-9	ASSLARIGGETQY
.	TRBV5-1	ASSRRAGPTNEKLF
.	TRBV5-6	ASSSVPSTVNSPLH
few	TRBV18	ASSPQTGRSYT
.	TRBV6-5	ASSPDRGRSQPQH
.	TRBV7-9	SSSSTGIAAF
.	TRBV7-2	ASSSSGGSRTDTQY
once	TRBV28	ASRLLQGATYEQY
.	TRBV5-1	ASSLEYRGNYEQY
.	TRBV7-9	ASSLALGTGELF
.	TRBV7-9	ASSPRGTGSYGYT
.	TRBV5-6	ASSLAIWAGGSYEQY
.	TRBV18	ASSPVPRGQALRKATEAF
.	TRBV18	ASSPGQNQPQH
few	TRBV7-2	ASSLFTDQETQY
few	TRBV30	AWGLSGNRGKSGQY
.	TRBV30	AWSKGGNQPQH
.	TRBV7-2	ASSLSGGRDVYGYT
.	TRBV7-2	ASSLDRRGDTEAF
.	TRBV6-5	ASSYSRGQFNSPLH
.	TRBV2	ASGSSTGVNQPQH
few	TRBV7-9	ASSFGGELLGRSPNEQF
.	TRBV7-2	ASSSNRDYEQY
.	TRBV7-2	ASSFTENTEAF
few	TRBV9	ASSASGTQETQY
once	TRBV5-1	ASSLRLDVDTQY
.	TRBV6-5	ATGATAYEQY
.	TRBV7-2	ASSSWTSGGAYNEQF
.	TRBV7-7	ASSRGGADGELF
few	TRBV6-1	ASSTGGLWPPLH
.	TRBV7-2	ASSLARGPLH
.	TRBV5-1	ASVQGAGYQETQY
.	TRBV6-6	ASSYSRSTTEAF
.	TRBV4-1	ASSLRGQAPYEQY
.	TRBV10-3	AISAPTEISTDTQY
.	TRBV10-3	AIKGQGARDSPLH
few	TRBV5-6	ASSLGSGGASYNEQF
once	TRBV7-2	ASSQTSGGQHQF
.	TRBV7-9	ASSLARTSGGDHNEQF
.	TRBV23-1	ASSQSRFGQGIRYEQY
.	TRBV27	ASSFLSGASSGETQY
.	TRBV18	ASSPQGLPTTDEQY
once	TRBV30	AWTPGGTEAF
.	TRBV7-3	ASGLYVTETNTIY
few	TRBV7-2	ASSLAGQYPEAF